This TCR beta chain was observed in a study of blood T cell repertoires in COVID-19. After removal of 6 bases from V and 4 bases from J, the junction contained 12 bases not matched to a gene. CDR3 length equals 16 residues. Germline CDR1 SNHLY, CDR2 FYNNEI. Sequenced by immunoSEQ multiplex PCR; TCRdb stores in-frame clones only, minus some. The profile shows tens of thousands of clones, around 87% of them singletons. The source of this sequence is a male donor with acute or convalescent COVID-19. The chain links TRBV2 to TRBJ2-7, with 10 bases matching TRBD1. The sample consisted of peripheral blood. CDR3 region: CASSQTGQGFLYEQYF. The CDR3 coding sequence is TGTGCCAGCAGCCAAACGGGACAGGGGTTTTTGTACGAGCAGTACTTC.